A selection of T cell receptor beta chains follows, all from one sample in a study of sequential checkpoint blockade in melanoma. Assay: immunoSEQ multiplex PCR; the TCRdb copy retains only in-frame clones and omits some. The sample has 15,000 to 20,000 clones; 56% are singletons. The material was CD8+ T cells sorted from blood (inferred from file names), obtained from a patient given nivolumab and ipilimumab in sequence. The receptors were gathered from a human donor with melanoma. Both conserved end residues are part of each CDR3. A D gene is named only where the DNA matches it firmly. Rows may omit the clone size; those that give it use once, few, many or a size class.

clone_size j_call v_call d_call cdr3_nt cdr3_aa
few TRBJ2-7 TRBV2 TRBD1 TGTGCCAGCAGTGGAATGGGACAGGGGTTGATTGACTACGAGCAGTACTTC CASSGMGQGLIDYEQYF
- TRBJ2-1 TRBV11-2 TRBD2 TGTGCCAGCAGCTTAGTCCTAGCGGGGGGATACAATGAGCAGTTCTTC CASSLVLAGGYNEQFF
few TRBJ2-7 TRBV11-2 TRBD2 TGTGCCAGCAGCTTAGAGGCTAGCGGGAACGAGCAGTACTTC CASSLEASGNEQYF
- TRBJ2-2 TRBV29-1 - TGCAGCGTCCAGATACCGAACACCGGGGAGCTGTTTTTT CSVQIPNTGELFF
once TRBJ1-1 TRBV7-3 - TGTGCCAGCAGCTTAACTGGCCAGGGTCCCACTGAAGCTTTCTTT CASSLTGQGPTEAFF
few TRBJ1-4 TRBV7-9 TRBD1 TGTGCCAGCAGCTCGGACAGGGGGTGGGAAAAACTGTTTTTT CASSSDRGWEKLFF
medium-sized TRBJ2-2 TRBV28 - TGTGCCAGCAGTCTCCTACGGGAGCTGTTTTTT CASSLLRELFF
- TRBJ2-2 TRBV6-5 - TGTGCCAGCAGTTACGGAGGGAGGAACACCGGGGAGCTGTTTTTT CASSYGGRNTGELFF
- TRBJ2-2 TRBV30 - TGTGCCTGGAGAGAGGGGGTGGGTGTCGGGGAGCTGTTTTTT CAWREGVGVGELFF
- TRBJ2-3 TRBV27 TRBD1 TGTGCCAGCGGACAGGGGGCATTGGGAGATACGCAGTATTTT CASGQGALGDTQYF
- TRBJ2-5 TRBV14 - TGTGCCAGCAGCCAAGAACGGTTCCAAGAGACCCAGTACTTC CASSQERFQETQYF
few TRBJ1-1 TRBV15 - TGTGCCACCAGCAGGACAGTCCGCACTGAAGCTTTCTTT CATSRTVRTEAFF
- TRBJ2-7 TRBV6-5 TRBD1 TGTGCCAGCAGCTCCGGGACAGGGACCTACGAGCAGTACTTC CASSSGTGTYEQYF
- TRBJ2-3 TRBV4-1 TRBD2 TGCGCCAGCAGCCACCTCCCTAGCGGGGGTGGCACAGATACGCAGTATTTT CASSHLPSGGGTDTQYF
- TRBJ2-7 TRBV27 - TGTGCCAGCAGTTTAACAGGCTCCTACGAGCAGTACTTC CASSLTGSYEQYF
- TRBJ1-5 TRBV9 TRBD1 TGTGCCAGCAGCCCCTGGGACAGGGATCAGCCCCAGCATTTT CASSPWDRDQPQHF
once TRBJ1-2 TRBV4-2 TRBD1 TGTGCCAGCAGCCAAGAAGGAGGGCAGGGGGCGGGTGGCTACACCTTC CASSQEGGQGAGGYTF
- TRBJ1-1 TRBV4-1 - TGCGCCAGCAGCCAAGATGATGGCAGGGCGAACACTGAAGCTTTCTTT CASSQDDGRANTEAFF
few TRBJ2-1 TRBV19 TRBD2 TGTGCCAGTAGCGGACTAGCGGGCTACAATGAGCAGTTCTTC CASSGLAGYNEQFF
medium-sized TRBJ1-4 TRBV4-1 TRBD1 TGCGCCAGCAGCCAAGAACCCAGACAGGGGTCCGGTTGGGAAAAACTGTTTTTT CASSQEPRQGSGWEKLFF
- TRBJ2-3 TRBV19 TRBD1 TGTGCCAGTAGTTCCTTGGGACAGGGAGAGGATACGCAGTATTTT CASSSLGQGEDTQYF
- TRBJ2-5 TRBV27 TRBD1 TGTGCCAGCAGTAGAGACAGGGCAGAGACCCAGTACTTC CASSRDRAETQYF